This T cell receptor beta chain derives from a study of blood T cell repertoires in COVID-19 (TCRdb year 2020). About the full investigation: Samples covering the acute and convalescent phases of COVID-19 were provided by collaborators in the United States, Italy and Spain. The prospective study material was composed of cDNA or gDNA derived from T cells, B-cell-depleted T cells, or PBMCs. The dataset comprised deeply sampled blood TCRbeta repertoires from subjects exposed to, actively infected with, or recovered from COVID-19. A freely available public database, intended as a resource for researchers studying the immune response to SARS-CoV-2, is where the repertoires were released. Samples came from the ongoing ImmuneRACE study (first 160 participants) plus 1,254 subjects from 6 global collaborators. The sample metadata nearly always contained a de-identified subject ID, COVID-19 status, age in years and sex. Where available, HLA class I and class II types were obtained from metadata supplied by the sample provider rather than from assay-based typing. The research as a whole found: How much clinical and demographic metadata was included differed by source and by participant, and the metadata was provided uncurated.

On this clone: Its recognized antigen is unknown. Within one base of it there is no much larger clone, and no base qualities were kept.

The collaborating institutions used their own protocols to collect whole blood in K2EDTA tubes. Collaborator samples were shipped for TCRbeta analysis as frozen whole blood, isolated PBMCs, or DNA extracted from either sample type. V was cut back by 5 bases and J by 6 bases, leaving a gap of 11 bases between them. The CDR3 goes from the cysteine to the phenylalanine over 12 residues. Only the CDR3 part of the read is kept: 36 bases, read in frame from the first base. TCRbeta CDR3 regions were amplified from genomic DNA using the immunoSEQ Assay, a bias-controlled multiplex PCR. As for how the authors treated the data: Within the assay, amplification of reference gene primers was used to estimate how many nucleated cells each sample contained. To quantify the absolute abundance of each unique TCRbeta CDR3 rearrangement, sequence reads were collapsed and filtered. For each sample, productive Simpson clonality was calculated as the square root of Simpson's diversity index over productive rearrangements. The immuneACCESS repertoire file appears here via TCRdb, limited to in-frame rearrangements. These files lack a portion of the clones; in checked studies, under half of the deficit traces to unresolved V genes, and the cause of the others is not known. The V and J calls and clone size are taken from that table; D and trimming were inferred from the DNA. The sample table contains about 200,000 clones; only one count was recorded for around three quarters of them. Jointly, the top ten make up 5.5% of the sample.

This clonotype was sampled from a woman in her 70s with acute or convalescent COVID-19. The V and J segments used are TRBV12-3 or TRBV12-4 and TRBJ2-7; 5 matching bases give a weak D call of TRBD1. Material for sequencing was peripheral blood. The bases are TGTGCCAGCAGTCAGGGTTCCCTCGAGCAGTACTTC. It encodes CASSQGSLEQYF.